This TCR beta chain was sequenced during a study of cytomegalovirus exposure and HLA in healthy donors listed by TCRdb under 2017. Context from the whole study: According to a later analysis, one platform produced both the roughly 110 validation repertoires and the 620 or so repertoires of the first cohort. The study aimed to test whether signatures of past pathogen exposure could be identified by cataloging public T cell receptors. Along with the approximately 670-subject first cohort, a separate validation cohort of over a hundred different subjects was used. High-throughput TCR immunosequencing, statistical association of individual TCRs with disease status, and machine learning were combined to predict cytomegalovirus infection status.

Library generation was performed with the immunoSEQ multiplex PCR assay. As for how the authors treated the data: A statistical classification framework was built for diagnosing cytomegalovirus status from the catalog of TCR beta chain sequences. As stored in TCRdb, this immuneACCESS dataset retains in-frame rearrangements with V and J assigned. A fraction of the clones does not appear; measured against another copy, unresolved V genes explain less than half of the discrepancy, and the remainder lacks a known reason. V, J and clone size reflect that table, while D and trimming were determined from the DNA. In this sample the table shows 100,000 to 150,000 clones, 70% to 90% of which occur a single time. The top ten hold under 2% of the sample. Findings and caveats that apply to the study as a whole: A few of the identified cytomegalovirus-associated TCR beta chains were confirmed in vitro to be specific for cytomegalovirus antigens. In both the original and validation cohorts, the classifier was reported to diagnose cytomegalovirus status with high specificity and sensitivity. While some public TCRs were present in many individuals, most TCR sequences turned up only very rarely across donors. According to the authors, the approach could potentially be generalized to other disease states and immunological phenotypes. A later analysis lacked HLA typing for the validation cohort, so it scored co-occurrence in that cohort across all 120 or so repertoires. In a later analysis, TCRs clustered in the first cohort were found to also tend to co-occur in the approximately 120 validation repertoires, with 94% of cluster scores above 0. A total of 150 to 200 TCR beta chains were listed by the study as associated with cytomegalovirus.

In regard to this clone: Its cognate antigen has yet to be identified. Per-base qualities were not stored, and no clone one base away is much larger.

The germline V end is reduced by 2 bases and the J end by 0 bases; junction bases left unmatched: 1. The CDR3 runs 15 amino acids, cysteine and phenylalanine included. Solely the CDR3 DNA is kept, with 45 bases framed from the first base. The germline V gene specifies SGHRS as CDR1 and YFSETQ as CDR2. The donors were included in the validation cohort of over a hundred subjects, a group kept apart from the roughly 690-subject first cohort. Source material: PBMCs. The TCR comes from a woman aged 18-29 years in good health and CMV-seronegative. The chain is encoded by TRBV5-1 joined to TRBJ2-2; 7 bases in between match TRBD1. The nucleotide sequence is TGCGCCAGCAGCTTCCAGGGGGCGAACACCGGGGAGCTGTTTTTT. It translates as CASSFQGANTGELFF.